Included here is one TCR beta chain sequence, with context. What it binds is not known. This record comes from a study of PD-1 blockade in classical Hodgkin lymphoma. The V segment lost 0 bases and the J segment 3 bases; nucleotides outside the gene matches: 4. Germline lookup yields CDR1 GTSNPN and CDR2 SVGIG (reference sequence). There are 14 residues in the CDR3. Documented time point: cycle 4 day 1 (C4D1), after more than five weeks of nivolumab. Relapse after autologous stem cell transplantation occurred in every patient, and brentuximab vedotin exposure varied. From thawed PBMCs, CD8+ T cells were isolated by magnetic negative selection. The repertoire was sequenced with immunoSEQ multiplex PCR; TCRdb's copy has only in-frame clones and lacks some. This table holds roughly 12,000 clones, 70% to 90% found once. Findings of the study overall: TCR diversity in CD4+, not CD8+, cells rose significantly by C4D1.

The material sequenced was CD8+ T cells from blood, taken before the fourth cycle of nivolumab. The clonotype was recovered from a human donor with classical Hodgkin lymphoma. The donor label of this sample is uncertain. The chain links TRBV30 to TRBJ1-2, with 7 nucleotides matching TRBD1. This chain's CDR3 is CAWSVFGQDYGYTF. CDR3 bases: TGTGCCTGGAGTGTCTTCGGACAGGACTATGGCTACACCTTC.